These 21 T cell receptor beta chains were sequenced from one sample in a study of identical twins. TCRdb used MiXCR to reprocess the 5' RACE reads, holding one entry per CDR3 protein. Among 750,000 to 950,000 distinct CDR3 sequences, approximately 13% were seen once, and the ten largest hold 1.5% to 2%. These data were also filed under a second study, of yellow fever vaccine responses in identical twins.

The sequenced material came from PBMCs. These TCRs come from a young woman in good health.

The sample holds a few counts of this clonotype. CDR3 residues: CSARGLGNRAFF. The CDR3 coding sequence is TGCAGTGCTAGGGGTCTCGGCAATCGGGCTTTCTTT. The gene calls are TRBV20-1 and TRBJ1-1; D gene ambiguous. This CDR3 has 12 amino acids. V lost 3 bases, J lost 11 bases, and 16 bases lay in between. Germline loops: CDR1 DFQATT, CDR2 SNEGSKA (reference sequence).

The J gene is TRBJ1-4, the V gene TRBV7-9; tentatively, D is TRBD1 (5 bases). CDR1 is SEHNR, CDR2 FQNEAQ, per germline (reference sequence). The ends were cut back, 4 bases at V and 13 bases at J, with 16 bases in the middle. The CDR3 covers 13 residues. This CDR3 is CASSSTGTERLFF. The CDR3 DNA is TGTGCCAGCAGCTCGACCGGGACCGAGAGACTGTTTTTT.

CDR3 DNA sequence: TGTGCCAGCAGCACCGCCGACGCCCACAATTTGGTCGAGCAGTACTTC. The encoded protein is CASSTADAHNLVEQYF. The chain carries TRBV7-9 and TRBJ2-7; the D is unclear. This CDR3 comprises 16 residues. Trimming took 5 bases from V and 6 from J, leaving 23 bases between them. Germline V gene lookup returns CDR1 SEHNR and CDR2 FQNEAQ (reference sequence).

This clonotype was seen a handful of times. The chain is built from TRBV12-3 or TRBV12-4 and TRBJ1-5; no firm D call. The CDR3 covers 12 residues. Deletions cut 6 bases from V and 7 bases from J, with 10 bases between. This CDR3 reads CASSPDRQPQHF. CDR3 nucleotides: TGTGCCAGCAGCCCCGATAGGCAGCCCCAGCATTTT.

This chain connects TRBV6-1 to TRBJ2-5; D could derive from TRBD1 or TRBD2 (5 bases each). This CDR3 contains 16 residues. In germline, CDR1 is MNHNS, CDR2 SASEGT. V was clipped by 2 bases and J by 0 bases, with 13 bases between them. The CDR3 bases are TGTGCCAGCAGTGAACCCGGGGCCCTGTACCAAGAGACCCAGTACTTC. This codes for CASSEPGALYQETQYF.

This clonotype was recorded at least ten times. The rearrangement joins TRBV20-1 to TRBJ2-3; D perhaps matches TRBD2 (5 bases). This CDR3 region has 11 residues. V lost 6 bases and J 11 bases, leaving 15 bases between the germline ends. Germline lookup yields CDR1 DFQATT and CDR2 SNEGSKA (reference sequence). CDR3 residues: CSAPAPAGQYF. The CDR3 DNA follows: TGCAGTGCGCCCGCCCCCGCGGGGCAGTATTTT.

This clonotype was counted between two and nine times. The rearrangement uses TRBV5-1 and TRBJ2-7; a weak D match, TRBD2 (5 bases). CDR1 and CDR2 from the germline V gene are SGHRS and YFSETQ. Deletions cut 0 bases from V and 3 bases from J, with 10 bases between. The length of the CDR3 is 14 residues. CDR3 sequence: CASSLDGLFYEQYV. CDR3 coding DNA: TGCGCCAGCAGCTTGGATGGACTGTTCTACGAGCAGTACGTC.

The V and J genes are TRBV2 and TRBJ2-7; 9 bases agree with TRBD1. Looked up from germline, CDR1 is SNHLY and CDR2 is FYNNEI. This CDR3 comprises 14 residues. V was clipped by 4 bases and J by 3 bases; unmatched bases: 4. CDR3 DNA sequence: TGTGCCAGCAGTGGACAGGGGGTGATCTACGAGCAGTACTTC. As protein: CASSGQGVIYEQYF. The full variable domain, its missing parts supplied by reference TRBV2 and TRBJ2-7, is EPEVTQTPSHQVTQMGQEVILRCVPISNHLYFYWYRQILGQKVEFLVSFYNNEISEKSEIFDDQFSVERPDGSNFTLKIRSTKLEDSAMYFCASSGQGVIYEQYFGPGTRLTVT.

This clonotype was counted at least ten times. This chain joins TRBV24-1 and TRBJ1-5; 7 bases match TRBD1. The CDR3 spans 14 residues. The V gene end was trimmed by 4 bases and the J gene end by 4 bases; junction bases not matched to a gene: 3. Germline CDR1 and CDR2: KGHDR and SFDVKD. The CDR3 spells CATSDRDRNQPQHF. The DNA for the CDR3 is TGTGCCACCAGTGACCGGGACAGAAATCAGCCCCAGCATTTT.

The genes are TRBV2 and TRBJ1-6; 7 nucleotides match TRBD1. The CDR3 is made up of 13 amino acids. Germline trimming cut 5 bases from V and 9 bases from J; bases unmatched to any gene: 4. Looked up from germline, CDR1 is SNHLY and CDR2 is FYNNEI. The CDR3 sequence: CASSWGQTSPLHF. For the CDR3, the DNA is TGTGCCAGCAGTTGGGGACAGACTTCACCCCTCCACTTT.

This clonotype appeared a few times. CDR3 nucleotide sequence: TGCGCCAGCAGCTTGGATTATAGAGACACCGGGGAGCTGTTTTTT. This encodes CASSLDYRDTGELFF. The rearrangement joins TRBV5-1 to TRBJ2-2; no firm D call. Trimming left V 0 bases short and J 3 bases short, with 9 bases between. The germline V gene encodes CDR1 SGHRS and CDR2 YFSETQ. The CDR3 is made up of 15 amino acids.

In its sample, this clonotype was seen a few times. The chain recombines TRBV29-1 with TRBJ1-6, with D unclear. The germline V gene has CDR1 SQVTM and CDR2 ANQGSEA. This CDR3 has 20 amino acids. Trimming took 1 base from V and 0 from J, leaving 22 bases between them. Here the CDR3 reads CSVEGFCGPLLNSYNSPLHF. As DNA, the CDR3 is TGCAGCGTTGAAGGTTTTTGTGGGCCGCTCCTCAACTCCTATAATTCACCCCTCCACTTT.

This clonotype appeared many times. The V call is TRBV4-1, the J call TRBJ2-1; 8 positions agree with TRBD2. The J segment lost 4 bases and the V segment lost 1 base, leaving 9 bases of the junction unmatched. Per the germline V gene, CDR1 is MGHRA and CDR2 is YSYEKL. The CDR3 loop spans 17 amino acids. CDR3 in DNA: TGCGCCAGCAGCCAAGTCGATCTCGGACTAGCTTACAATGAGCAGTTCTTC. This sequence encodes CASSQVDLGLAYNEQFF.

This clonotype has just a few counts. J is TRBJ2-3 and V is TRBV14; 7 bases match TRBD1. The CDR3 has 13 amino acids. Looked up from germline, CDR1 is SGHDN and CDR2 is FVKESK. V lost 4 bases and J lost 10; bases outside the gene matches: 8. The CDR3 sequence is CASSRRDRVAQYF. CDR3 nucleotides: TGTGCCAGCAGCCGCCGAGACAGGGTGGCGCAGTATTTT.

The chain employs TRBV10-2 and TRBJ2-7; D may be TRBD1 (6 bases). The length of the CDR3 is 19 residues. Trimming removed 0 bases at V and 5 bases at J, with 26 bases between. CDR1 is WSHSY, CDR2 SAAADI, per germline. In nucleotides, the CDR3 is TGCGCCAGCAGTGAGTCGATGGGACACCCGATCGGTCTCTTAAACGAGCAGTACTTC. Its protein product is CASSESMGHPIGLLNEQYF.

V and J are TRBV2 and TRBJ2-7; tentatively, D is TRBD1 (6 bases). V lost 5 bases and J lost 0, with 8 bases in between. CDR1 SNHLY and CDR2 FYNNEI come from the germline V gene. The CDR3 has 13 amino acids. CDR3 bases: TGTGCCAGCAGTACGGACAGCTCCTACGAGCAGTACGTC. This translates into CASSTDSSYEQYV.

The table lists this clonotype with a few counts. CDR3 sequence (DNA): TGCGCCAGCAGCTTGAGTAGCGGGGGAAGCGGGGAGCTGTTTTTT. Protein sequence: CASSLSSGGSGELFF. The rearrangement joins TRBV5-1 to TRBJ2-2; 9 nucleotides line up with TRBD2. After removal of 1 base from V and 7 bases from J, the junction contained 5 bases not matched to a gene. Germline assignment: CDR1 SGHRS and CDR2 YFSETQ. The CDR3 totals 15 residues.

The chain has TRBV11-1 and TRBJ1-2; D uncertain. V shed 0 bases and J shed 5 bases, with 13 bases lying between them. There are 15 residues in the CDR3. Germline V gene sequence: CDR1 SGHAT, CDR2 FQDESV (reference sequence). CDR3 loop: CASSLAEGREYGYTF. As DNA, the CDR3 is TGTGCCAGCAGCTTAGCGGAAGGACGGGAGTATGGCTACACCTTC.

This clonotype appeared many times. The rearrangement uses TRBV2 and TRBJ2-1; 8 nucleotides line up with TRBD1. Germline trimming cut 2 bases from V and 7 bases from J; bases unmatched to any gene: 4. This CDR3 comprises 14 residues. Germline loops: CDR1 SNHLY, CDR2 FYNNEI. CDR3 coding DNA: TGTGCCAGCAGTGAACAGGGGGCAAGGAATGAGCAGTTCTTC. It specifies CASSEQGARNEQFF.

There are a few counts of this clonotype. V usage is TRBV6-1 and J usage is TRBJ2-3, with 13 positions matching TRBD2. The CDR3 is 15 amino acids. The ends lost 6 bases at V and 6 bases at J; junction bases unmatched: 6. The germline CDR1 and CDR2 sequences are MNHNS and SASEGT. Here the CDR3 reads CASSWTSGSRDTQYF. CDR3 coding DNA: TGTGCCAGCAGCTGGACTAGCGGGAGCCGCGATACGCAGTATTTT.

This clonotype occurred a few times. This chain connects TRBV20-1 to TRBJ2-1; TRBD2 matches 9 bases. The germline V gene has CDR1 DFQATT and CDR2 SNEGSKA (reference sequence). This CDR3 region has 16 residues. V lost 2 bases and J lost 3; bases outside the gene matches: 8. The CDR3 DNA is TGCAGTGCTAGAACTCCGGGACTAGCCGTCTACAATGAGCAGTTCTTC. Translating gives CSARTPGLAVYNEQFF.